This is a list of T cell receptor beta chains from one sample in a study of blood T cells in healthy people across ages. One entry per CDR3 protein results from TCRdb running MiXCR on the 5' RACE reads. The data show 750,000 to 950,000 distinct CDR3 sequences, 53% seen once. Material: blood. Receptor source: a man at least 80 years old in good health. CDR3s include the opening cysteine and the closing phenylalanine or tryptophan. The D gene is left open where the match is weak. Size values are once, few and many counts, or a class for expanded clones, and some rows have none.

cdr3_aa cdr3_nt j_call d_call clone_size v_call
CASSPNRAPSQETQYF TGTGCCAGCAGTCCAAACAGGGCCCCTTCCCAGGAGACCCAGTACTTC TRBJ2-5 NA NA TRBV6-1
CASSRIETGPYNEQFF TGTGCCAGCAGCCGAATTGAAACAGGGCCCTACAATGAGCAGTTCTTC TRBJ2-1 NA NA TRBV11-2
CSAMTVVGTQYF TGCAGTGCTATGACCGTCGTCGGGACCCAGTACTTC TRBJ2-5 NA NA TRBV20-1
CSASWGNQETQYF TGCAGTGCTAGTTGGGGGAATCAAGAGACCCAGTACTTC TRBJ2-5 NA NA TRBV20-1
CASSLLGTSGGYRYAYF TGTGCCAGCAGTTTATTAGGGACTAGCGGGGGATACAGATACGCGTATTTT TRBJ2-3 TRBD2 NA TRBV12-3/TRBV12-4
CATSDKGGLPYNEQFF TGTGCCACCAGTGACAAGGGGGGTCTGCCCTACAATGAGCAGTTCTTC TRBJ2-1 NA NA TRBV24-1
CASSLMGQEQETQYF TGCGCCAGCAGCTTGATGGGACAGGAACAAGAGACCCAGTACTTC TRBJ2-5 TRBD1 NA TRBV5-1
CASSSGQGSRQFF TGTGCCAGCAGTTCGGGACAGGGATCCAGGCAGTTCTTC TRBJ2-1 TRBD1 NA TRBV6-1
CASSFFAGRVSTDTQYF TGTGCCAGCAGTTTCTTCGCGGGTAGAGTTAGCACAGATACGCAGTATTTT TRBJ2-3 NA once TRBV27
CASLQGQGSEQYF TGTGCCAGCCTCCAGGGACAGGGGTCCGAGCAGTACTTC TRBJ2-7 TRBD1 NA TRBV18
CASGEGGFPYEQYF TGTGCCAGCGGGGAGGGAGGGTTCCCCTACGAGCAGTACTTC TRBJ2-7 TRBD2 NA TRBV7-2
CASSYSAGDGEKLFF TGTGCCAGCAGTTATTCAGCAGGAGATGGTGAAAAACTGTTTTTT TRBJ1-4 NA NA TRBV6-1
CASSPSRQGPNTEAFF TGTGCCAGCAGTCCCTCCCGACAGGGACCGAACACTGAAGCTTTCTTT TRBJ1-1 TRBD1 NA TRBV27
CASSYGLAGVYEQYF TGCGCCAGCAGCTACGGACTAGCGGGAGTCTACGAGCAGTACTTC TRBJ2-7 TRBD2 NA TRBV5-1
CASEGGSSYEQYF TGTGCCAGCGAGGGGGGCAGCTCCTACGAGCAGTACTTC TRBJ2-7 NA NA TRBV7-9
CSVKGLAKNIQYF TGCAGCGTGAAGGGGCTAGCCAAAAACATTCAGTACTTC TRBJ2-4 NA NA TRBV29-1
CSARDLARTNTEAFF TGCAGTGCTAGAGATCTCGCCAGGACGAACACTGAAGCTTTCTTT TRBJ1-1 NA once TRBV20-1
CASREDALGDYEQYF TGTGCCAGCAGGGAGGACGCTTTGGGGGACTACGAGCAGTACTTC TRBJ2-7 NA few TRBV28
CASSLGAGNNRYAYF TGTGCCAGCAGCTTAGGGGCGGGAAACAACAGATACGCGTATTTT TRBJ2-3 NA NA TRBV7-2
CASSYGARGSGLFHEQYF TGTGCCAGCAGTTACGGGGCGAGGGGGTCGGGACTATTCCACGAGCAGTACTTC TRBJ2-7 NA many TRBV6-2/TRBV6-3
CASRLRDTRETQYF TGTGCCAGCAGACTCCGGGACACGCGAGAGACCCAGTACTTC TRBJ2-5 NA few TRBV28
CASSLNRNEQFF TGTGCCAGCAGTTTAAACCGCAATGAGCAGTTCTTC TRBJ2-1 NA NA TRBV27
CASSAGRNQGTQYF TGCGCCAGCAGCGCGGGACGGAACCAGGGGACCCAGTACTTC TRBJ2-5 NA NA TRBV5-1
CASSLDQRGAHGYTF TGCGCCAGCAGCTTGGACCAGCGAGGGGCTCATGGCTACACCTTC TRBJ1-2 NA few TRBV5-1
CASSFAAGAGNEQFF TGTGCCAGCAGTTTTGCGGCGGGAGCGGGCAATGAGCAGTTCTTC TRBJ2-1 TRBD2 NA TRBV12-3/TRBV12-4
CASSGQGALRTQYF TGTGCCAGCAGTGGACAGGGGGCCCTCAGGACCCAGTACTTC TRBJ2-5 TRBD1 NA TRBV6-2/TRBV6-3
CSVPGTNNEQYF TGCAGCGTTCCCGGGACTAACAATGAGCAGTACTTC TRBJ2-7 TRBD2 NA TRBV29-1
CASSSNSGTTHEQYF TGTGCCAGCAGCTCTAACAGCGGGACTACCCACGAGCAGTACTTC TRBJ2-7 TRBD2 NA TRBV7-2
CASSYSSRAGHRYAYF TGTGCCAGCAGTTACTCAAGCCGGGCTGGGCACAGATACGCGTATTTT TRBJ2-3 NA NA TRBV6-5
CASSHPPLAGGPYNEQFF TGCGCCAGCAGCCACCCTCCTCTAGCGGGAGGGCCCTACAATGAGCAGTTCTTC TRBJ2-1 TRBD2 NA TRBV4-1
CSAYRDGVYGDTF TGCAGCGCCTACAGGGACGGGGTCTATGGCGACACCTTC TRBJ1-2 NA NA TRBV29-1
CAISVTSLGETQYF TGTGCCATCAGTGTAACCAGCCTGGGGGAGACCCAGTACTTC TRBJ2-5 NA NA TRBV10-3
CASSRGTSYNEQFF TGTGCCAGCAGTCGCGGGACCTCCTACAATGAGCAGTTCTTC TRBJ2-1 NA NA TRBV6-5
CASSVFSGNYGYTF TGTGCCAGCAGCGTATTCAGCGGGAACTATGGCTACACCTTC TRBJ1-2 NA NA TRBV9
CASSQGISGPSYGYTF TGTGCCAGCAGCCAAGGAATCAGCGGACCCTCCTATGGCTACACCTTC TRBJ1-2 NA few TRBV3-1
CASSQGTADNEKLFF TGTGCCAGCAGCCAGGGGACAGCAGATAATGAAAAACTGTTTTTT TRBJ1-4 TRBD1 NA TRBV7-9
CARNLKGVSSYNEQFF TGTGCCAGGAACTTAAAAGGGGTAAGCTCCTACAATGAGCAGTTCTTC TRBJ2-1 NA few TRBV7-9
CASGGGLAGVNEQFF TGTGCCAGCGGTGGGGGACTAGCGGGTGTGAATGAGCAGTTCTTC TRBJ2-1 TRBD2 few TRBV7-2
CASSQRQGITDTQYF TGTGCCAGCAGCCAGAGACAGGGGATCACAGATACGCAGTATTTT TRBJ2-3 TRBD1 NA TRBV7-6
CASSIAWRGRYAYF TGTGCCAGCAGCATCGCCTGGAGGGGCAGATACGCGTATTTT TRBJ2-3 NA NA TRBV27
CSARMEASPYNEQFF TGCAGTGCTAGGATGGAGGCTTCGCCCTACAATGAGCAGTTCTTC TRBJ2-1 NA NA TRBV20-1
CASRWDPGDEQFF TGTGCCAGCAGATGGGACCCTGGCGATGAGCAGTTCTTC TRBJ2-1 NA few TRBV2
CASTHRGGRYAYF TGTGCCAGCACCCACCGGGGTGGCAGATACGCGTATTTT TRBJ2-3 NA few TRBV12-3/TRBV12-4
CTSSRRGVTDTQYF TGTACCAGCAGCAGACGGGGGGTCACAGATACGCAGTATTTT TRBJ2-3 TRBD2 NA TRBV3-1
CASTSPGLAGVETQYF TGCGCCAGCACTTCGCCGGGACTAGCGGGAGTAGAGACCCAGTACTTC TRBJ2-5 TRBD2 NA TRBV5-1